The 7 T cell receptor beta chains given below trace back to one sample, sequenced in a study of HIV-infected children after antiretroviral therapy interruption. Treatment denoted: PENTA 11 planned treatment interruption arm or continuous ART arm. RNA-based 3' RACE libraries used unique molecular identifiers. TCRdb re-called the 3' RACE reads with MiXCR, one entry per CDR3 protein. The sample comprises tens of thousands of distinct CDR3 sequences, 4.3% of which are singletons, and about 0.71% rests with the top ten. The specimen comprised CD45RA+ CD4+ T cells from PBMCs, pooled from several time points, sampled from a donor given antiretroviral therapy, either interrupted or continuous. Documented subset: naive CD4+ CD45RA+ CD45RO- T cells. These receptors were obtained from a pool of human donors with HIV.

This clonotype was picked up many times. The V and J genes are TRBV7-2 and TRBJ1-6; 7 nucleotides align to TRBD1. Germline V lookup: CDR1 SGHTA, CDR2 FQGNSA. V lost 4 bases, J lost 7 bases, and 10 bases stayed unmatched. This CDR3 is 16 amino acids long. The CDR3 is CASSSRAGQINSPLHF. The CDR3 DNA follows: TGTGCCAGCAGCTCCCGGGCGGGACAGATAAATTCACCCCTCCACTTT.

The table lists this clonotype with a few counts. DNA of the CDR3: TGTGCCAGCAGCCAAGAAAAGACAAGGCCCCTTTTAGGGGGCTACACCTTC. Protein product: CASSQEKTRPLLGGYTF. The chain carries TRBV14 and TRBJ1-2; D is uncertain. The CDR3 covers 17 residues. From germline, CDR1 is SGHDN and CDR2 FVKESK. V was trimmed by 0 bases and J by 8 bases, leaving 22 bases between them.

Ten or more counts support this clonotype. The V gene is TRBV28, the J gene TRBJ2-2; tentatively, D is TRBD1 (6 bases). Germline CDR1 is MDHEN and CDR2 is SYDVKM. V was cut by 7 bases and J by 6 bases, with 9 bases left in between. This CDR3 is built from 12 residues. CDR3 bases: TGTGCCAGCAATTACAGGGCCGGGGAGCTGTTTTTT. It is translated as CASNYRAGELFF.

This clonotype was counted a few times. J is TRBJ1-1 and V is TRBV30; the D gene is possibly TRBD1 (5 bases). The CDR3 has 14 amino acids. In germline, CDR1 is GTSNPN, CDR2 SVGIG (reference sequence). Trimming cost V 6 bases and J 0 bases, with 14 bases left between them. CDR3 coding DNA: TGTGCCTGTCACTTCGGGGCGATGAACACTGAAGCTTTCTTT. It codes for CACHFGAMNTEAFF.

This clonotype was counted a few times. The chain joins TRBV27 to TRBJ2-3; no firm D call. Germline-derived CDR1 and CDR2 are MNHEY and SMNVEV (reference sequence). The germline V and J ends were trimmed by 6 bases and 0 bases, with 10 bases remaining between them. The CDR3 length is 14 residues. CDR3 protein: CASSLLTSTDTQYF. The CDR3 DNA sequence: TGTGCCAGCAGCCTTCTTACTAGCACAGATACGCAGTATTTT.

This clonotype was picked up many times. The chain joins TRBV18 to TRBJ1-5; no clear D. V lost 2 bases, J lost 1 base, and 6 bases lay in between. The CDR3 loop spans 14 amino acids. Germline-derived CDR1 and CDR2 are KGHSH and LQKENI. The CDR3 region has the DNA TGTGCCAGCTCACCAGGGTTGAGCAATCAGCCCCAGCATTTT. It specifies CASSPGLSNQPQHF.

This clonotype was seen repeatedly, ten times or more. This sequence joins TRBV28 and TRBJ1-4, with 7 bases lining up with TRBD1. The CDR3 loop spans 13 amino acids. CDR1 and CDR2 (germline): MDHEN, SYDVKM. V lost 7 bases to trimming and J lost 7 bases; unmatched junction nucleotides: 6. In nucleotides, the CDR3 is TGTGCCAGCACGACAGGGTTGGGTGAAAAACTGTTTTTT. It translates to CASTTGLGEKLFF.